A selection of T cell receptor beta chains follows, all from one sample in a study of blood T cell repertoires in COVID-19. Libraries were prepared by immunoSEQ multiplex PCR; TCRdb keeps only in-frame clonotypes and omits some of them. This table has about 43,000 clones, over 70% appearing once. Sequenced input: peripheral blood. These receptors were collected from an older woman with acute or convalescent COVID-19. The CDR3 runs from the conserved cysteine through the conserved F or W. The D gene is left open where the match is weak. Rows may omit the clone size; those that give it use once, few, many or a size class.

TRBD1,TRBJ1-2,NA,TRBV7-9,CASSLAHRGYGYTF,TGTGCCAGCAGCTTAGCCCACAGGGGTTATGGCTACACCTTC
NA,TRBJ2-2,few,TRBV4-3,CASSQEPPGNTGELFF,TGCGCCAGCAGCCAAGAGCCACCGGGGAACACCGGGGAGCTGTTTTTT
NA,TRBJ2-1,NA,TRBV7-2,CASIHSGDSYNEQFF,TGTGCCAGCATCCATTCGGGGGACTCCTACAATGAGCAGTTCTTC
NA,TRBJ2-3,NA,TRBV15,CATSLNGGDDTQYF,TGTGCCACCAGCTTAAATGGAGGGGATGATACGCAGTATTTT
TRBD2,TRBJ2-7,NA,TRBV3-1/TRBV3-2,CASSPASGDSTYEQYF,TGTGCCAGCAGTCCCGCTAGCGGGGACTCTACCTACGAGCAGTACTTC
NA,TRBJ1-6,NA,TRBV6-5,CASSDRHSPLHF,TGTGCCAGCAGCGACAGGCATTCACCCCTCCACTTT
NA,TRBJ2-3,NA,TRBV3-1/TRBV3-2,CASSQELGTDTQYF,TGTGCCAGCAGCCAAGAACTGGGCACAGATACGCAGTATTTT
TRBD1,TRBJ1-4,NA,TRBV4-1,CASSQEGQGFEKLFF,TGCGCCAGCAGCCAAGAGGGACAGGGGTTTGAAAAACTGTTTTTT
TRBD2,TRBJ2-7,once,TRBV11-3,CASSSGRGYYGLYEQYF,TGTGCCAGCAGCTCAGGGAGGGGCTACTACGGGCTTTACGAGCAGTACTTC
TRBD2,TRBJ2-1,NA,TRBV11-3,CASSPGLAGAYNEQFF,TGTGCCAGCAGCCCGGGACTAGCGGGAGCCTACAATGAGCAGTTCTTC
NA,TRBJ1-1,NA,TRBV27,CASQGRGKDSHTEAFF,TGTGCCAGCCAAGGGCGGGGAAAGGATAGCCACACTGAAGCTTTCTTT
NA,TRBJ1-6,NA,TRBV9,CASSGTDTALHF,TGTGCCAGCAGCGGAACCGACACTGCCCTCCACTTT
NA,TRBJ1-1,NA,TRBV19,CASSAVNTEAFF,TGTGCCAGTAGTGCAGTGAACACTGAAGCTTTCTTT
NA,TRBJ1-5,NA,TRBV6-5,CASRPGLGQPQHF,TGTGCCAGCAGGCCAGGGTTAGGTCAGCCCCAGCATTTT
TRBD1,TRBJ2-7,once,TRBV7-6,CASSLGPGGLYEQYF,TGTGCCAGCAGCTTAGGTCCAGGGGGCCTCTACGAGCAGTACTTC
NA,TRBJ2-1,NA,TRBV1,CTSSQSRGGNNSYNEQFF,TGCACCAGCAGCCAATCCCGGGGGGGCAACAATTCCTACAATGAGCAGTTCTTC
NA,TRBJ1-1,NA,TRBV7-8,CASSSIRVRPGEVVNTEAFF,TGTGCCAGCAGCTCCATCCGAGTCCGCCCGGGGGAGGTGGTGAACACTGAAGCTTTCTTT
TRBD2,TRBJ2-1,NA,TRBV9,CASSERGDNEQFF,TGTGCCAGCAGCGAGCGGGGGGATAATGAGCAGTTCTTC
TRBD1,TRBJ2-5,NA,TRBV9,CASSVQGGGETQYF,TGTGCCAGCAGCGTTCAAGGGGGCGGAGAGACCCAGTACTTC
NA,TRBJ1-3,NA,TRBV2,CASSGSTVYF,TGTGCCAGCAGTGGATCGACAGTTTATTTT
TRBD2,TRBJ2-2,NA,TRBV13,CASSSTSGNTGELFF,TGTGCCAGCAGCTCAACTAGCGGGAACACCGGGGAGCTGTTTTTT
TRBD1,TRBJ2-7,NA,TRBV5-1,CASSPQGATSSYEQYF,TGCGCCAGCAGCCCCCAGGGGGCCACTAGCTCCTACGAGCAGTACTTC
NA,TRBJ2-1,few,TRBV2,CASRKGVKYNEQFF,TGTGCCAGCAGGAAGGGGGTAAAGTACAATGAGCAGTTCTTC
TRBD1,TRBJ1-2,NA,TRBV5-5,CASSPTGWNYGYTF,TGTGCCAGCAGCCCGACAGGGTGGAACTATGGCTACACCTTC
NA,TRBJ2-6,NA,TRBV21-1,CASSIGTGSGANVLTF,TGTGCCAGCAGCATCGGGACAGGTTCTGGGGCCAACGTCCTGACTTTC
TRBD2,TRBJ2-1,NA,TRBV7-2,CASSLAAGLAGGNEQFF,TGTGCCAGCAGCTTAGCCGCCGGACTAGCGGGGGGGAATGAGCAGTTCTTC
NA,TRBJ2-7,NA,TRBV7-9,CASSPSPSEIYEQYF,TGTGCCAGCAGCCCTAGCCCCTCAGAGATATACGAGCAGTACTTC
NA,TRBJ1-3,NA,TRBV7-2,CASSLTVNSGNTIYF,TGTGCCAGCAGCTTGACAGTGAACTCTGGAAACACCATATATTTT
TRBD1,TRBJ1-4,NA,TRBV30,CAWSVTGQGAEKLFF,TGTGCCTGGAGTGTAACAGGCCAGGGGGCAGAAAAACTGTTTTTT
NA,TRBJ1-3,NA,TRBV30,CAWSLGGSGNTIYF,TGTGCCTGGAGTTTAGGCGGCTCTGGAAACACCATATATTTT
NA,TRBJ2-3,NA,TRBV5-8,CASSLGTTSSTDTQYF,TGTGCCAGCAGCTTGGGGACAACCTCTAGCACAGATACGCAGTATTTT
NA,TRBJ2-7,NA,TRBV6-1,CASSERSSFYEQYF,TGTGCCAGCAGTGAAAGGAGCTCTTTCTACGAGCAGTACTTC
NA,TRBJ2-7,NA,TRBV7-9,CASTQGTYEQYF,TGTGCCAGCACTCAGGGAACCTACGAGCAGTACTTC
TRBD2,TRBJ2-3,NA,TRBV3-1/TRBV3-2,CASSLFKTSGSTDTQYF,TGTGCCAGCAGCCTCTTTAAGACTAGCGGGAGCACAGATACGCAGTATTTT
TRBD1,TRBJ2-7,NA,TRBV5-1,CASSLGRTGVYEQYF,TGCGCTAGCAGCTTGGGTCGGACAGGGGTCTACGAGCAGTACTTC
NA,TRBJ1-1,NA,TRBV15,CATSTDRLPNTEAFF,TGTGCCACCAGCACTGACAGGTTACCGAACACTGAAGCTTTCTTT
NA,TRBJ1-2,NA,TRBV12-3/TRBV12-4,CASRGRAGYTF,TGTGCCAGCAGGGGCCGCGCTGGCTACACCTTC
NA,TRBJ1-2,NA,TRBV5-6,CASSLPREPPAF,TGTGCCAGCAGCTTGCCACGGGAGCCCCCCGCCTTC
NA,TRBJ2-4,NA,TRBV19,CASPPPTQGRRAKNIQYF,TGTGCCAGTCCCCCCCCTACACAGGGAAGGCGGGCCAAAAACATTCAGTACTTC
NA,TRBJ2-3,NA,TRBV2,CASGRGDTDTQYF,TGTGCCAGCGGCCGGGGTGATACAGATACGCAGTATTTT
TRBD2,TRBJ2-7,NA,TRBV12-3/TRBV12-4,CASSSGGPYEQYF,TGTGCCAGCAGTAGCGGGGGGCCATACGAGCAGTACTTC
TRBD1,TRBJ1-4,NA,TRBV18,CASSPTLGQLNEKLFF,TGTGCCAGCTCACCGACTCTGGGACAGTTAAATGAAAAACTGTTTTTT
TRBD2,TRBJ2-1,NA,TRBV5-1,CASSLAGTSGVYEQFF,TGCGCCAGCAGCTTGGCCGGGACTAGCGGGGTCTATGAGCAGTTCTTC
NA,TRBJ2-3,NA,TRBV24-1,CATSRGLSTDTQYF,TGTGCCACCAGTCGGGGACTGAGCACAGATACGCAGTATTTT
NA,TRBJ2-3,NA,TRBV12-3/TRBV12-4,CASTGGTDTQYF,TGTGCCAGCACAGGGGGCACAGATACGCAGTATTTT
TRBD1,TRBJ1-6,NA,TRBV15,CATSGTVNSPLHF,TGTGCCACCAGCGGGACAGTAAATTCACCCCTCCACTTT
NA,TRBJ2-3,NA,TRBV9,CASSVELSAKDTQYF,TGTGCCAGCAGCGTAGAACTTTCTGCGAAGGATACGCAGTATTTT
NA,TRBJ1-2,NA,TRBV6-5,CASSYRLGQLYGYTF,TGTGCCAGCAGTTACCGACTCGGACAGCTCTATGGCTACACCTTC
NA,TRBJ2-3,NA,TRBV2,CASSDGGPDTQYF,TGTGCCAGCAGTGACGGTGGGCCAGATACGCAGTATTTT
TRBD1,TRBJ1-2,NA,TRBV20-1,CSASQGQGGYYGYTF,TGCAGTGCTAGTCAGGGACAGGGAGGTTATTATGGCTACACCTTC
NA,TRBJ1-2,NA,TRBV27,CASSLYGGSYGYTF,TGTGCCAGCAGTTTATATGGGGGGTCCTATGGCTACACCTTC
NA,TRBJ1-3,NA,TRBV9,CASSVAGTGNTIYF,TGTGCCAGCAGCGTGGCCGGGACTGGAAACACCATATATTTT
NA,TRBJ2-6,NA,TRBV3-1/TRBV3-2,CASSDSTSGANVLTF,TGTGCCAGCAGCGACAGTACCTCTGGGGCCAACGTCCTGACTTTC
NA,TRBJ2-7,NA,TRBV7-9,CASSRLEVSDEQYF,TGTGCCAGCAGCCGACTCGAGGTTTCGGACGAGCAGTACTTC
TRBD1,TRBJ2-7,NA,TRBV11-1,CASSLSTGGISYEQYF,TGTGCCAGCAGCTTGTCGACAGGGGGGATTTCCTACGAGCAGTACTTC